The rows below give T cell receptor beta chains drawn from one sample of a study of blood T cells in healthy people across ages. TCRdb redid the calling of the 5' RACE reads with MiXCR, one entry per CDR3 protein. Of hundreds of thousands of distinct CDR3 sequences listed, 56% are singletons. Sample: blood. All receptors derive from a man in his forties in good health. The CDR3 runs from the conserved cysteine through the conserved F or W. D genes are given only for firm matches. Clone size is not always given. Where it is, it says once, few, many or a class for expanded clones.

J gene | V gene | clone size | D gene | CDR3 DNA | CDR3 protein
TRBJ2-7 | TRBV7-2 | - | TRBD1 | TGTGCCAGCAGCTTAGTCCCGGGACAGCTCTACGAGCAGTACTTC | CASSLVPGQLYEQYF
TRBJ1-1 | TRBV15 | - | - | TGTGCCACCAGCAGATCGGGGGAAACCGAAGCTTTCTTT | CATSRSGETEAFF
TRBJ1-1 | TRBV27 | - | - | TGTGCCAGCAGTTTAGTAACTCAAGGAGGGAACACTGAAGCTTTCTTT | CASSLVTQGGNTEAFF
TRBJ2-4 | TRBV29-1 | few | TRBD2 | TGCAGCGTTGAGGGACTAGCTGCGGGCATTCAGTACTTC | CSVEGLAAGIQYF
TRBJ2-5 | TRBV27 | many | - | TGTGCCAGCAGTTTACAGAGGCCCCAAGAGACCCAGTACTTC | CASSLQRPQETQYF
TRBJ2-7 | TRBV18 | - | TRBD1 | TGTGCCAGCTCACCACAACCGGGACAGGGACCCTACGAGCAGTACTTC | CASSPQPGQGPYEQYF
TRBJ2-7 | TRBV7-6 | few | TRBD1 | TGTGCCAGCAGCTTAGAGGGGACAGAGAGCTCCTACGAGCAGTACTTC | CASSLEGTESSYEQYF
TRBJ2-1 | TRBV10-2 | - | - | TGCGCCAGCAGTGGGTACGTTGAGCAGTTCTTC | CASSGYVEQFF
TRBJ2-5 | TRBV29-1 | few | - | TGCAGCGTTGAAGCGGAATCACTAGCCCGCCAAGAGACCCAGTACTTC | CSVEAESLARQETQYF
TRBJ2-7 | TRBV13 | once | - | TGTGCCAGCAGCTTACAATCCTCCGAGCAGTACTTC | CASSLQSSEQYF
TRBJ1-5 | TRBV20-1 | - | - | TGCAGTGCTGCCCCAGGTCCCAATCAGCCCCAGCATTTT | CSAAPGPNQPQHF
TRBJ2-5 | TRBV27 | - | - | TGTGCCAGCAGTTTATATGAGACTGGGACCCAGTACTTC | CASSLYETGTQYF
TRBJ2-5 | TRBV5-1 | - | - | TGCGCCAGCAGCACCGGGAGACAGTACCAAGAGACCCAGTACTTC | CASSTGRQYQETQYF
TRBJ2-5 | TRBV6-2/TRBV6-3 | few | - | TGTGCCAGCAACGAGGAGACCCAGTACTTC | CASNEETQYF
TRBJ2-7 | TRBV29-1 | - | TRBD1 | TGCAGCGTAAGGGACAGGGGTCTCTACGAGCAGTACTTC | CSVRDRGLYEQYF
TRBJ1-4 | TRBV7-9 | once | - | TGTGCCAGCAGCTTAGATGGGCAACCTAATGAAAAACTGTTTTTT | CASSLDGQPNEKLFF
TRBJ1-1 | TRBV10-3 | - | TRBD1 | TGTGCCATCAGGGGGACAGCGAACACTGAAGCTTTCTTT | CAIRGTANTEAFF
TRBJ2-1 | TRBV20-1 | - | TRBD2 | TGCAGTGCTAGGCTAGCGGGGGCCCCCGTAAATGAGCAGTTCTTC | CSARLAGAPVNEQFF
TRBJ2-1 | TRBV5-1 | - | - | TGCGCCAGCAGCGAACTAGAGGGACCGAGGGCTCCCGGGGATGAGCAGTTCTTC | CASSELEGPRAPGDEQFF
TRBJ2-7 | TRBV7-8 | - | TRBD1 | TGTGCCAGCAGCTCAACAGGGGGGCAACTCTACGAGCAGTACTTC | CASSSTGGQLYEQYF
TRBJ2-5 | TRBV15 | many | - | TGTGCCACCAGCAGCCTGGCGGGAGAGACCCAGTACTTC | CATSSLAGETQYF
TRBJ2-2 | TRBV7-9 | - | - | TGTGCCCTCGGGGCGCCGAACACCGGGGAGCTGTTTTTT | CALGAPNTGELFF
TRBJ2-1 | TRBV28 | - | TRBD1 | TGTGCCAGCATCCGGGACAGGACTTACAATGAGCAGTTCTTC | CASIRDRTYNEQFF
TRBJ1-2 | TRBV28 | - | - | TGTGCCAGCAGTTTAGGATGGGGGATGAATGGCTACACCTTC | CASSLGWGMNGYTF
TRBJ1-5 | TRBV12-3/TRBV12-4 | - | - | TGTGCCAGCAGTTTTAGGGGACTTGGCAATCAGCCCCAGCATTTT | CASSFRGLGNQPQHF
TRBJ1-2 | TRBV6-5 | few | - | TGTGCCAGCCACCGTGAAGAAGCTCGGGGCTACACCTTC | CASHREEARGYTF
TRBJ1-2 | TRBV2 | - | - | TGTGCCAGCAGTTACGCGACATATGGCTACACCTTC | CASSYATYGYTF
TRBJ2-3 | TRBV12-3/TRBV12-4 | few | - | TGTGCCAGCAGTTTCTCCCTTTGGGCACCCGATGGGGCCACAGATACGCAGTATTTT | CASSFSLWAPDGATDTQYF
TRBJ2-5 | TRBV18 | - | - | TGTGCCAGCTCCAGACAGAGCAACCAAGAGACCCAGTACTTC | CASSRQSNQETQYF
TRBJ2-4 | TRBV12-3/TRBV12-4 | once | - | TGTGCCAGCAGAGGGGGGACAAGCGGTAACAATGAGCAGTACTTC | CASRGGTSGNNEQYF
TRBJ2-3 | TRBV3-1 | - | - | TGTGCCAGCAGCCAAGACCGGGCAGACCAGAGTACGCAGTATTTT | CASSQDRADQSTQYF
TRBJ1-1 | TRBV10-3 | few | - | TGTGCCATCACCTATCAGACAGACACTGAAGCTTTCTTT | CAITYQTDTEAFF
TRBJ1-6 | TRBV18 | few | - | TGTGCCAGCTCACCACCGGCTAATTCACCCCTCCACTTT | CASSPPANSPLHF
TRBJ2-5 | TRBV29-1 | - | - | TGCAGCGCCAAGACGGAGACCCAGTACTTC | CSAKTETQYF
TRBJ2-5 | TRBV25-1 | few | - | TGTGCCAGCAGTGAATTAGGACTCCAAGAGACCCAGTACTTC | CASSELGLQETQYF
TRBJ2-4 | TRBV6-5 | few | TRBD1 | TGTGCCAGCAGTTCAGACAGGGGGAAGGCGGCCAAAAACATTCAGTACTTC | CASSSDRGKAAKNIQYF
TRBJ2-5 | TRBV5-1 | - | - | TGCGCCAGCAGCCCCTGGGAGGCCCCAGGGAAGACCCAGTACTTC | CASSPWEAPGKTQYF
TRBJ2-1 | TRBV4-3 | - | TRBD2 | TGCGCCAGCAGCCAAGAGAGGGCCGGGACTAGCGGGGCCAGCTCCTACAATGAGCAGTTCTTC | CASSQERAGTSGASSYNEQFF
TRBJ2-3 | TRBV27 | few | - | TGTGCCAGCAGTTTATCAGGCGGGGTGGTCACAGATACGCAGTATTTT | CASSLSGGVVTDTQYF
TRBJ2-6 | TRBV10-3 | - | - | TGTGCCATCAGTGAGTTGGTCTCTGGGGCCAACGTCCTGACTTTC | CAISELVSGANVLTF
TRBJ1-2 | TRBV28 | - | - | TGTGCCAGCAGTTTCACAGTCTATGGCTACACCTTC | CASSFTVYGYTF
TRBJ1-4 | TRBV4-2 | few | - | TGTGCCAGCAGCCAGTTACAGGATCCTAATGAAAAACTGTTTTTT | CASSQLQDPNEKLFF
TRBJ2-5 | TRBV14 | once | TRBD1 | TGTGCCAGCAGCCAAGTTACGGGACAGTTTCGGGAGACCCAGTACTTC | CASSQVTGQFRETQYF
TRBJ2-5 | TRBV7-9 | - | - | TGTGCCAGCAGCTACACCGAGGAGGGGAGGGAGACCCAGTACTTC | CASSYTEEGRETQYF
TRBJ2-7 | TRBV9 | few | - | TGTGCCAGCAGCGTCGGACCGGAGGTGGGGATAATCGGTTACGAGCAGTACTTC | CASSVGPEVGIIGYEQYF
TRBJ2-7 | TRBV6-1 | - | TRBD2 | TGTGCCAGCAGTGGGTTAGCGGGAGGCTCCATCGGCTACGAGCAGTACTTC | CASSGLAGGSIGYEQYF
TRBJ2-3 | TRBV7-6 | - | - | TGTGCCAGCAGCTACGAGAGGGGTACGCAGTATTTT | CASSYERGTQYF
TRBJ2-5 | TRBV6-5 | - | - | TGTGCCAGCAGTTACCGACAGTTCCAAGAGACCCAGTACTTC | CASSYRQFQETQYF
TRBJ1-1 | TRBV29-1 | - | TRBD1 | TGCAACGTTGTCGGGACAGGCGCAAGTATTGAAGCTTTCTTT | CNVVGTGASIEAFF
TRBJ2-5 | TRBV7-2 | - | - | TGTGCCAGCAGCCCCTCGGGGTGGAGACAAGAGACCCAGTACTTC | CASSPSGWRQETQYF